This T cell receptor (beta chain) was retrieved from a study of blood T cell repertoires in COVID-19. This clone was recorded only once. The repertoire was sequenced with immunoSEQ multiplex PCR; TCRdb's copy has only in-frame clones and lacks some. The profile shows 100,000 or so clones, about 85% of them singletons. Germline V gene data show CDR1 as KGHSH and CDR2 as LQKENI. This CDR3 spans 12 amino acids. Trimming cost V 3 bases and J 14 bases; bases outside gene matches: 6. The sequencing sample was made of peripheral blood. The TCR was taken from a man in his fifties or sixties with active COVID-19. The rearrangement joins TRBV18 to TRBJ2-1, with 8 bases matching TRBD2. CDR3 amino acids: CASSPPAGEEFF. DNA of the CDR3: TGTGCCAGCTCACCTCCAGCGGGGGAGGAGTTCTTC. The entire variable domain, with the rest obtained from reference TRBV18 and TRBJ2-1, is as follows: NAGVMQNPRHLVRRRGQEARLRCSPMKGHSHVYWYRQLPEEGLKFMVYLQKENIIDESGMPKERFSAEFPKEGPSILRIQQVVRGDSAAYFCASSPPAGEEFFGPGTRLTVL.